The 32 T cell receptor beta chains below come from one sample, sequenced in a study of cytomegalovirus exposure and HLA in healthy donors. With 60 Vbeta and 13 Jbeta primers, the PCR was carried out. Sequenced by immunoSEQ multiplex PCR; TCRdb stores in-frame clones only, minus some. The repertoire consists of about 210,000 clones, with about four fifths occurring once and the leading ten covering approximately 0.39%. Sequenced material: PBMCs. These receptors came from a male donor in good health and CMV-seropositive.

The chain employs TRBV4-3 and TRBJ1-2, with a weak D call TRBD1 (5 bases). V lost 0 bases, J lost 6 bases, and 17 bases lay in between. In germline, CDR1 is LGHNA, CDR2 YSLEER. This CDR3 contains 16 residues. The CDR3 loop reads CASSQENLWVGDGYTF. The CDR3 DNA reads as TGCGCCAGCAGCCAAGAAAATTTGTGGGTAGGGGATGGCTACACCTTC.

The rearrangement uses TRBV6-5 and TRBJ2-5, with D maybe TRBD1 (6 bases). CDR3 length equals 14 residues. Between the trimmed V and J ends, which lost 5 bases and 4 bases, there was a span of 14 bases. Germline assignment: CDR1 MNHEY and CDR2 SVGAGI. DNA for the CDR3: TGTGCCAGCAGTCTTGGGGGCGAAGGAGAGACCCAGTACTTC. Protein: CASSLGGEGETQYF.

This rearrangement joins TRBV5-6 to TRBJ2-7; 9 bases map to TRBD1. The CDR3 contains 15 residues. Germline V gene data show CDR1 as SGHDT and CDR2 as YYEEEE. Trimming removed 6 bases from V and 9 bases from J; junction bases left unmatched: 16. The CDR3 is CASTLPGQGLHGQYF. CDR3 DNA sequence: TGTGCCAGCACTCTCCCGGGACAGGGCCTTCATGGGCAGTACTTC.

Here the CDR3 DNA reads TGCGCCAGCAGCTTAGGTCGAGGGGCGGGAGACTGGTACGAGCAGTACTTC. Its translation is CASSLGRGAGDWYEQYF. The chain carries TRBV5-1 and TRBJ2-5; TRBD2 matches 7 bases. The DNA end is a closer match to TRBJ2-7, so the J assignment may be wrong. The CDR3 extends over 17 amino acids. The germline V gene has CDR1 SGHRS and CDR2 YFSETQ.

The V gene is TRBV4-2, the J gene TRBJ1-2; D is uncertain. Looked up from germline, CDR1 is LGHNA and CDR2 is YNFKEQ. Trimming cost V 1 base and J 5 bases, with 5 bases left between them. The CDR3 consists of 12 residues. CDR3 sequence: CASSQGQYGYTF. In DNA form, the CDR3 reads TGTGCCAGCAGCCAAGGCCAGTATGGCTACACCTTC.

V is TRBV6-6 and J is TRBJ1-2; 7 bases agree with TRBD1. CDR3 length: 13 residues. The V segment lost 7 bases and the J segment 8 bases; nucleotides outside the gene matches: 10. Germline V gives CDR1 MNHNY, CDR2 SVGAGI (reference sequence). CDR3 region: CASTPPGGSGYTF. The CDR3 DNA follows: TGTGCCAGCACTCCTCCAGGGGGTTCGGGCTACACCTTC.

The sample holds a few counts of this clone. The chain uses TRBV11-2 and TRBJ2-5, with D possibly matching TRBD2 (5 bases). Trimming took off 1 base at V and 5 bases at J, with 17 bases between the two ends. From germline, CDR1 is SGHAT and CDR2 FQNNGV. This CDR3 is 16 amino acids long. The DNA for the CDR3 is TGTGCCAGCAGCTTAGTAGGACTGGCCCCTCGGGAGACCCAGTACTTC. Its protein product is CASSLVGLAPRETQYF.

This clone was seen just once. The chain uses TRBV6-5 and TRBJ1-2, with a weak D call TRBD1 (6 bases). The germline V gene encodes CDR1 MNHEY and CDR2 SVGAGI. The ends were cut back, 5 bases at V and 1 base at J, with 8 bases in the middle. This CDR3 has 13 amino acids. CDR3 region: CASSRDNNYGYTF. The CDR3 coding sequence is TGTGCCAGCAGTCGGGACAATAACTATGGCTACACCTTC.

The J gene is TRBJ2-5, the V gene TRBV6-1; a possible D gene is TRBD2 (5 bases). The CDR3 length is 14 residues. Trimming took off 5 bases at V and 1 base at J, with 11 bases between the two ends. CDR1 MNHNS and CDR2 SASEGT come from the germline V gene. CDR3 residues: CASSLIRGQETQYF. CDR3 nucleotides: TGTGCCAGCAGTTTAATACGGGGCCAAGAGACCCAGTACTTC.

The chain couples TRBV10-3 to TRBJ1-3; possible D gene TRBD1, 6 bases. The V end lost 5 bases, the J end lost 0 bases, and 11 bases lay between the germline ends. Germline V lookup: CDR1 ENHRY, CDR2 SYGVKD. The CDR3 sequence is 15 residues long. CDR3: CAISTWTDSGNTIYF. The CDR3 nucleotides read TGTGCCATCAGTACCTGGACAGACTCTGGAAACACCATATATTTT.

V is TRBV7-3 and J is TRBJ2-3; 8 bases match TRBD1. CDR1 is SGHTA and CDR2 is FQGTGA in the germline V gene. Trimming at V came to 5 bases and at J to 4 bases, leaving 8 bases not matched to a gene. This CDR3 comprises 15 residues. CDR3 sequence (DNA): TGTGCCAGCAGCCCCTACGGCAGGGGGCCAGATACGCAGTATTTT. Encoded protein: CASSPYGRGPDTQYF.

The rearrangement links TRBV28 to TRBJ2-7; perhaps TRBD1 as D (6 bases). CDR1 MDHEN and CDR2 SYDVKM come from the germline V gene. The CDR3 covers 17 residues. Deletions cut 8 bases from V and 1 base from J, with 24 bases between. CDR3 residues: CASSRQAGFELSYEQYF. CDR3 bases: TGTGCCAGCTCTCGACAGGCGGGTTTTGAGTTGTCCTACGAGCAGTACTTC.

The chain recombines TRBV7-3 with TRBJ1-2; D is possibly TRBD1 (6 bases). V lost 7 bases, J lost 2 bases, and 17 bases lay in between. Germline CDR1 SGHTA, CDR2 FQGTGA. The CDR3 runs 15 residues. The CDR3 spells CASNIGGAGNYGYTF. The CDR3, as DNA: TGTGCCAGCAACATCGGGGGGGCCGGGAACTATGGCTACACCTTC.

This sequence joins TRBV7-3 and TRBJ2-3, with TRBD2 matching over 7 bases. The CDR3 length is 15 residues. Germline V gives CDR1 SGHTA, CDR2 FQGTGA. Losses at the gene ends were 2 bases for V and 8 bases for J; bases not matched to a gene: 10. The CDR3 coding sequence is TGTGCCAGCAGCTTATTTTCGGGACCGGGAGGTACGCAGTATTTT. Protein product: CASSLFSGPGGTQYF.

The V gene is TRBV27, the J gene TRBJ2-7; 10 nucleotides align to TRBD2. Germline-derived CDR1 and CDR2 are MNHEY and SMNVEV (reference sequence). The trim removed 1 base at V and 7 bases at J, leaving 4 bases unmatched. This CDR3 is built from 14 residues. CDR3 nucleotides: TGTGCCAGCAGTTTATTAGCGGGGGGACGTGAGCAGTACTTC. It codes for CASSLLAGGREQYF.

The chain joins TRBV7-6 to TRBJ1-2, with a tentative D call TRBD1 (6 bases). Germline CDR1 reads SGHVS; CDR2 reads FNYEAQ. The CDR3 covers 13 residues. V was clipped by 5 bases and J by 3 bases, with 10 bases between them. CDR3 nucleotides: TGTGCCAGCAGCGAGGACAGTGACTATGGCTACACCTTC. It translates to CASSEDSDYGYTF.

The chain uses TRBV4-3 and TRBJ2-1; D not resolved. The CDR3 loop spans 19 amino acids. Trimming cost V 2 bases and J 0 bases, with 20 bases left between them. CDR1 is LGHNA and CDR2 is YSLEER in the germline V gene. The CDR3 here is CASSQSPRGERSSYNEQFF. The CDR3 nucleotides read TGCGCCAGCAGCCAATCCCCCAGAGGCGAGAGAAGCTCCTACAATGAGCAGTTCTTC.

The chain uses TRBV4-1 and TRBJ2-7, with a weak D call TRBD2 (5 bases). Per the germline V gene, CDR1 is MGHRA and CDR2 is YSYEKL. The V end was cut by 2 bases, the J end by 5 bases, with 7 bases between. The CDR3 is 12 amino acids. The CDR3 DNA sequence: TGCGCCAGCAGCCAACGTAGCGACGAGCAGTACTTC. This encodes CASSQRSDEQYF.

This chain links TRBV5-1 with TRBJ2-5; 9 positions match TRBD2. CDR3 length: 14 residues. Germline CDR1 and CDR2: SGHRS and YFSETQ. The V segment lost 5 bases and the J segment 5 bases; nucleotides outside the gene matches: 7. The CDR3 region is CASRAGGPVETQYF. CDR3 bases: TGCGCCAGCAGGGCGGGAGGGCCGGTGGAGACCCAGTACTTC. Filled out from reference TRBV5-1 and TRBJ2-5, the complete variable domain reads KAGVTQTPRYLIKTRGQQVTLSCSPISGHRSVSWYQQTPGQGLQFLFEYFSETQRNKGNFPGRFSGRQFSNSRSEMNVSTLELGDSALYLCASRAGGPVETQYFGPGTRLLVL.

This chain joins TRBV6-5 and TRBJ1-5; the D is unclear. The CDR3 consists of 13 residues. V was cut by 6 bases and J by 4 bases, with 10 bases left in between. Germline lookup yields CDR1 MNHEY and CDR2 SVGAGI. The DNA for the CDR3 is TGTGCCAGCAGAAATTCACAGAATCAGCCCCAGCATTTT. Translating it yields CASRNSQNQPQHF.

The chain employs TRBV5-4 and TRBJ1-6, with TRBD1 as a possible D gene (6 bases). This CDR3 is built from 16 residues. From germline, CDR1 is SGHNT and CDR2 YYREEE (reference sequence). Trimming removed 0 bases from V and 6 bases from J, with 13 bases in between. The CDR3 region is CASSLEGGRGNSPLHF. CDR3 bases: TGTGCCAGCAGCTTGGAAGGAGGCAGGGGTAATTCACCCCTCCACTTT.

This clone came up a few times. The chain couples TRBV27 to TRBJ2-1; 10 bases are shared with TRBD2. Trimming at V came to 3 bases and at J to 6 bases, leaving 2 bases not matched to a gene. CDR3 size: 14 residues. Germline assignment: CDR1 MNHEY and CDR2 SMNVEV (reference sequence). CDR3 sequence (DNA): TGTGCCAGCAGTTTTAGCGGGGGGAGCAATGAGCAGTTCTTC. Protein: CASSFSGGSNEQFF.

Note on this clone: Other DNA sequences from this sample encode an identical CDR3 as well. The chain employs TRBV6-5 and TRBJ2-3, with D perhaps TRBD2 (5 bases). CDR3 length: 15 amino acids. With 6 bases removed from V and 4 bases from J, the gap between germline ends came to 17 bases. Germline values: CDR1 MNHEY, CDR2 SVGAGI. DNA for the CDR3: TGTGCCAGCAGGACGCAACGGGGAGAGTCAGATACGCAGTATTTT. It encodes CASRTQRGESDTQYF.

The chain carries TRBV6-1 and TRBJ2-7; 9 nucleotides match TRBD1. The CDR3 runs 14 residues. Germline loops: CDR1 MNHNS, CDR2 SASEGT. The ends lost 9 bases at V and 7 bases at J; junction bases unmatched: 13. This CDR3 reads CASTGDRVTGEQYF. CDR3 bases: TGTGCCAGTACTGGGGACAGGGTAACGGGGGAGCAGTACTTC.

The chain couples TRBV6-5 to TRBJ1-2, with 8 bases fitting TRBD1. Unmatched junction bases numbered 8, after V lost 7 bases and J lost 1 base. The CDR3 runs 15 residues. Germline lookup yields CDR1 MNHEY and CDR2 SVGAGI. CDR3 bases: TGTGCCAGCACCATGGACAGGGCGCTTAACTATGGCTACACCTTC. This translates into CASTMDRALNYGYTF.

The chain uses TRBV19 and TRBJ1-5, with 7 nucleotides matching TRBD1. CDR1 and CDR2 from the germline V gene are LNHDA and SQIVND (reference sequence). V gave up 4 bases and J gave up 3 bases; unmatched junction bases: 9. CDR3 length: 16 amino acids. CDR3: CASSKGGQSPNQPQHF. As DNA, the CDR3 is TGTGCCAGTAGTAAAGGGGGACAGTCACCCAATCAGCCCCAGCATTTT.

This clone was detected only once. The chain couples TRBV7-6 to TRBJ2-5; 8 bases align to TRBD2. The CDR3 length is 15 residues. Germline V gene sequence: CDR1 SGHVS, CDR2 FNYEAQ. Unmatched junction bases numbered 13, after V lost 8 bases and J lost 5 bases. CDR3 amino acids: CASRGGGRAWETQYF. The CDR3 coding sequence is TGTGCCAGCCGGGGGGGAGGGAGGGCCTGGGAGACCCAGTACTTC.

This sequence joins TRBV6-5 and TRBJ2-5, with 11 nucleotides matching TRBD2. The J call may be incorrect, as the DNA end agrees better with TRBJ2-7. This CDR3 comprises 16 residues. The germline CDR1 and CDR2 sequences are MNHEY and SVGAGI. CDR3 nucleotide sequence: TGTGCCAGCAGTTTCCCGACTAGCGGGGAAGGCTACGAGCAGTACTTC. This sequence encodes CASSFPTSGEGYEQYF.

A single count supports this clone. V gene TRBV9 combines with J gene TRBJ2-1; 9 bases are a match to TRBD2. Germline trimming cut 0 bases from V and 4 bases from J; bases unmatched to any gene: 8. The V gene's germline CDR1 is SGDLS and CDR2 YYNGEE. The CDR3 covers 17 residues. This chain's CDR3 is CASSVVGGSGGYNEQFF. CDR3 DNA sequence: TGTGCCAGCAGCGTAGTCGGCGGTAGCGGGGGTTACAATGAGCAGTTCTTC.

This clone appeared a single time. CDR3 DNA: TGTGCCAGCTCACCACCAGGGGGCGAGACCCAGTACTTC. Protein: CASSPPGGETQYF. V is TRBV18 and J is TRBJ2-5; 7 positions match TRBD1. Losses at the gene ends were 0 bases for V and 5 bases for J; bases not matched to a gene: 0. CDR1 and CDR2 from the germline V gene are KGHSH and LQKENI. The CDR3 covers 13 residues.

This chain uses TRBV28 with TRBJ2-3, with D perhaps matching TRBD2 (5 bases). This CDR3 region has 14 residues. Germline CDR1 and CDR2: MDHEN and SYDVKM. V was trimmed by 8 bases and J by 6 bases, leaving 18 bases between them. For the CDR3, the DNA is TGTGCCAGCGGGTCTATCGGACGCGGGGATACGCAGTATTTT. Translating it yields CASGSIGRGDTQYF.

This chain uses TRBV7-9 with TRBJ2-7; 12 nucleotides line up with TRBD1. This CDR3 has 17 residues. Per germline, CDR1 SEHNR and CDR2 FQNEAQ (reference sequence). V gave up 2 bases and J gave up 6 bases; unmatched junction bases: 11. The CDR3 is CASSLSGTGGARLEQYF. The CDR3 nucleotides read TGTGCCAGCAGCTTATCCGGGACAGGGGGCGCGAGGCTCGAGCAGTACTTC.